Listed below are T cell receptor beta chains from one sample, sequenced in a study of blood T cell repertoires in COVID-19. Here immunoSEQ multiplex PCR was the method, and the copy in TCRdb shows in-frame clones only, minus some. Here the sample spans about 120,000 clones, approximately 87% being singletons. Sequencing was done on a sample of peripheral blood. The receptors originated from a woman aged 50 to 65 with acute or convalescent COVID-19. Both conserved end residues are trimmed from each CDR3. Clone size is given for some rows only: seen once, a few or many times, or a class if the clone is expanded.

.,TRBV11-3,ASSYWGGEDNEQF
.,TRBV21-1,ASSKTSGTGAHQPQH
once,TRBV5-1,ASSTGSGRNEQF
.,TRBV11-3,ASSLGQEEKLF
.,TRBV5-1,ASSGGQGDPLASGNTIY
.,TRBV11-2,ASSFSDSGAYEQY
.,TRBV10-2,ASRDSSFQPQH
.,TRBV12-3/TRBV12-4,ASTSDRFAF
.,TRBV7-8,ASSTLWTGAATEAF
.,TRBV10-3,AISEQGAMRRTEAF
once,TRBV7-8,ASAGGFRTDTQY